Below, 25 T cell receptor beta chains from the same sample are listed, as sequenced in a study of graft-versus-host responses after intestinal transplantation (dated by TCRdb to the early 2020s). The receptor library was made with the immunoSEQ multiplex PCR assay. The immuneACCESS repertoire file appears here via TCRdb, limited to in-frame rearrangements. These files lack a portion of the clones; in checked studies, under half of the deficit traces to unresolved V genes, and the cause of the others is not known. The sample table shows tens of thousands of clones, and over 35% are seen once. The top ten constitute approximately 1.4% of the sample. What the time point label conveys for this sample: cells obtained before transplantation from donor or recipient. Mixed lymphocyte reactions plated 200,000 CFSE-labeled pre-transplant responders with 200,000 irradiated violet-dye-labeled stimulators and were cultured for more than five days.

Sequenced material: alloreactive CD8+ T cells from a mixed lymphocyte reaction culture, taken before transplantation. What this sample's cell subset or site label stands for: CFSE-low proliferating T cells sorted from approximately six-day pre-transplant mixed lymphocyte reaction (GvH or HvG direction). The source of these receptors is a human patient who was an organ donor for intestinal transplantation.

This chain uses TRBV13 with TRBJ2-1; weak D call: TRBD1 (5 bases). Trimming removed 1 base from V and 8 bases from J, with 12 bases in between. CDR1 is PRHDT, CDR2 FYEKMQ, per germline (reference sequence). The CDR3 length is 14 residues. Here the CDR3 DNA reads TGTGCCAGCAGCTTAGTGTTCAGGGTGGATGAGCAGTTCTTC. This sequence encodes CASSLVFRVDEQFF.

This clone occurred a few times. CDR3 sequence: CASSLDWAIQPQHF. DNA of the CDR3: TGTGCCAGCAGCTTAGATTGGGCGATCCAGCCCCAGCATTTT. V and J are TRBV7-9 and TRBJ1-5, with no clear D. The CDR3 contains 14 residues. V lost 1 base and J lost 7, with 11 bases in between. The V gene's germline CDR1 is SEHNR and CDR2 FQNEAQ (reference sequence).

In regard to this clone: One base away lies a much larger clone, so this may be a sequencing read error. Within the sample, other DNA sequences also encode this same CDR3. This chain links TRBV5-6 with TRBJ2-3, with unresolved D. This CDR3 has 12 residues. Trimming left V 2 bases short and J 3 bases short, with 4 bases between. Germline lookup yields CDR1 SGHDT and CDR2 YYEEEE. CDR3 amino acids: CASSFGTDTQYF. The CDR3 region has the DNA TGTGCCAGCAGCTTCGGGACAGATACGCAGTATTTT.

V usage is TRBV9 and J usage is TRBJ1-2; D unresolved. The CDR3 runs to 13 residues. The V end was cut by 0 bases, the J end by 4 bases, with 7 bases between. Germline loops: CDR1 SGDLS, CDR2 YYNGEE. The CDR3 loop reads CASSVGSVYGYTF. CDR3 nucleotides: TGTGCCAGCAGCGTAGGCAGCGTCTATGGCTACACCTTC.

This clone turned up a few times. The V call is TRBV5-1, the J call TRBJ2-5, with TRBD2 matching 7 bases. Germline CDR1 reads SGHRS; CDR2 reads YFSETQ. With 2 bases clipped from V and 4 bases from J, the junction kept 2 bases outside the gene matches. The CDR3 has 13 amino acids. The CDR3 DNA follows: TGCGCCAGCAGCTTCGGGGAGGGAGAGACCCAGTACTTC. Its translation is CASSFGEGETQYF.

The sample holds a few counts of this clone. The chain combines TRBV10-3 with TRBJ2-3, with D possibly matching TRBD2 (6 bases). The CDR3 loop spans 15 amino acids. Trimming pared 3 bases from V and 5 bases from J, leaving 15 bases between. Germline V gives CDR1 ENHRY, CDR2 SYGVKD. Written as DNA, the CDR3 is TGTGCCATCAGTGAAATCGTGGGAGGAGAAGATACGCAGTATTTT. Its protein product is CAISEIVGGEDTQYF.

The CDR3, as DNA: TGTGCCAGCAGTTCGGGACTAGCGGGAGGGCCTGAAAATGAGCAGTTCTTC. Encoded protein: CASSSGLAGGPENEQFF. The rearrangement links TRBV13 to TRBJ2-1; 16 nucleotides align to TRBD2. Germline values: CDR1 PRHDT, CDR2 FYEKMQ (reference sequence). The CDR3 length is 17 residues. V shed 6 bases and J 7 bases; nucleotides not matched to a gene: 9. Filled out from reference TRBV13 and TRBJ2-1, the complete variable domain reads AAGVIQSPRHLIKEKRETATLKCYPIPRHDTVYWYQQGPGQDPQFLISFYEKMQSDKGSIPDRFSAQQFSDYHSELNMSSLELGDSALYFCASSSGLAGGPENEQFFGPGTRLTVL.

The chain has TRBV4-1 and TRBJ2-1, with TRBD1 matching over 8 bases. The junction had 6 bases not matched to a gene; V was cut back by 1 base and J by 10 bases. This CDR3 comprises 14 residues. Germline loops: CDR1 MGHRA, CDR2 YSYEKL. This chain's CDR3 is CASSQGTGRPEQFF. The DNA of the CDR3 is TGCGCCAGCAGCCAAGGGACAGGGAGGCCCGAGCAGTTCTTC.

V usage is TRBV6-5 and J usage is TRBJ2-7; TRBD1 matches 8 bases. The germline V gene has CDR1 MNHEY and CDR2 SVGAGI. The ends lost 6 bases at V and 1 base at J; junction bases unmatched: 5. The CDR3 extends over 14 amino acids. DNA for the CDR3: TGTGCCAGCAGCCCCAGGGGGCAGTCCTACGAGCAGTACTTC. Translation: CASSPRGQSYEQYF.

By its share, this clone is medium-sized. The chain recombines TRBV27 with TRBJ1-3; D gene unclear. Per the germline V gene, CDR1 is MNHEY and CDR2 is SMNVEV (reference sequence). V shed 3 bases and J shed 0 bases, with 6 bases lying between them. This CDR3 has 14 amino acids. CDR3 coding DNA: TGTGCCAGCAGTTTTGGGTCCTCTGGAAACACCATATATTTT. Translating it yields CASSFGSSGNTIYF.

This clone appeared a few times. V gene TRBV4-1 combines with J gene TRBJ2-1; D is unresolved. The CDR3 totals 11 residues. The germline CDR1 and CDR2 sequences are MGHRA and YSYEKL. Trimming removed 1 base from V and 9 bases from J, with 4 bases in between. CDR3 protein: CASSQGGEQFF. The DNA for the CDR3 is TGCGCCAGCAGCCAAGGGGGTGAGCAGTTCTTC.

CDR3 nucleotides: TGTGCCACCAGCAGAATACTGAGCCACCTCGGGAACACTGAAGCTTTCTTT. Translation: CATSRILSHLGNTEAFF. The chain combines TRBV15 with TRBJ1-1; D is undetermined. From germline, CDR1 is LNHNV and CDR2 YYDKDF (reference sequence). CDR3 length: 17 amino acids. Trimming cost V 2 bases and J 1 base, with 17 bases left between them. Variable domain in full (rest from reference TRBV15 and TRBJ1-1): DAMVIQNPRYQVTQFGKPVTLSCSQTLNHNVMYWYQQKSSQAPKLLFHYYDKDFNNEADTPDNFQSRRPNTSFCFLDIRSPGLGDTAMYLCATSRILSHLGNTEAFFGQGTRLTVV.

Concerning this clone itself: One end of the junction fails to match germline, which may point to a read error. The chain is built from TRBV5-1 and TRBJ2-7; D may be TRBD1 or TRBD2 (7 bases each). This CDR3 comprises 14 residues. CDR1 is SGHRS, CDR2 YFSETQ, per germline. DNA of the CDR3: TGCGCCCGCAGGCGGGGCCAGGGGGGGGCCGAGCAGTACTTC. Protein sequence: CARRRGQGGAEQYF.

Only a few counts were recorded for this clone. The V gene is TRBV21-1, the J gene TRBJ2-5; the table's TRBD1 call for D was not verified on the DNA. TRBV21-1 is tagged as a pseudogene. The CDR3 has 17 amino acids. The CDR3, as DNA: TGTGCCAGCAGGATAAAAGAAAAAGGGACAGTACAAGAGACCCAGTACTTC. Protein: CASRIKEKGTVQETQYF.

V and J are TRBV6-5 and TRBJ2-6; possible D gene TRBD1, 5 bases. Germline values: CDR1 MNHEY, CDR2 SVGAGI. Trimming shortened V by 8 bases and J by 1 base, and 12 bases separated the two germline ends. The CDR3 has 15 residues. The CDR3 here is CASEKNRSGANVLTF. Here the CDR3 DNA reads TGTGCCAGCGAAAAAAACAGGTCTGGGGCCAACGTCCTGACTTTC.

There are a few counts of this clone. The chain employs TRBV5-1 and TRBJ2-3, with a possible D match to TRBD2 (5 bases). Per germline, CDR1 SGHRS and CDR2 YFSETQ. The CDR3 is 14 amino acids. Deletions cut 0 bases from V and 2 bases from J, with 7 bases between. CDR3 nucleotides: TGCGCCAGCAGCTTGGTCCGGGACACAGATACGCAGTATTTT. It encodes CASSLVRDTDTQYF.

Judged by abundance, this clone is medium-sized (0.01 to 0.1%). The chain has TRBV27 and TRBJ2-1; 9 positions match TRBD2. This CDR3 spans 14 amino acids. Germline CDR1 reads MNHEY; CDR2 reads SMNVEV (reference sequence). With 4 bases clipped from V and 9 bases from J, the junction kept 7 bases outside the gene matches. This CDR3 reads CASSSGLASGEQFF. CDR3 nucleotide sequence: TGTGCCAGCAGTTCTGGACTAGCGAGTGGTGAGCAGTTCTTC.

At least ten counts were recorded for this clone. V and J are TRBV6-1 and TRBJ1-2; D might be TRBD1 (5 bases). The CDR3 spans 12 residues. Germline V gives CDR1 MNHNS, CDR2 SASEGT. Deletions cut 6 bases from V and 9 bases from J, with 14 bases between. CDR3 DNA sequence: TGTGCCAGCAGACCTGCAGGGTGGAGCTACACCTTC. This gives the protein CASRPAGWSYTF.

The chain joins TRBV30 to TRBJ1-5, with D uncertain. V was cut by 0 bases and J by 0 bases, with 9 bases left in between. The CDR3 has 15 residues. Germline V gene lookup returns CDR1 GTSNPN and CDR2 SVGIG (reference sequence). CDR3 amino acids: CAWSVVGFSNQPQHF. The DNA for the CDR3 is TGTGCCTGGAGTGTTGTAGGTTTTAGCAATCAGCCCCAGCATTTT.

The rearrangement uses TRBV27 and TRBJ2-1; 14 nucleotides agree with TRBD2. The CDR3 is 14 amino acids. Unmatched junction bases numbered 4, after V lost 5 bases and J lost 10 bases. CDR1 and CDR2 from the germline V gene are MNHEY and SMNVEV (reference sequence). This CDR3 reads CASSLGLAGGEQFF. CDR3 bases: TGTGCCAGCAGTCTAGGACTAGCGGGAGGAGAGCAGTTCTTC.

The J gene is TRBJ2-7, the V gene TRBV7-9, with D tentatively TRBD2 (5 bases). The V and J ends lost 8 bases and 2 bases respectively, with 10 bases between them. The CDR3 totals 12 residues. Germline V gene lookup returns CDR1 SEHNR and CDR2 FQNEAQ (reference sequence). The CDR3: CASEGSTYEQYF. For the CDR3, the DNA is TGTGCCAGCGAGGGCAGCACCTACGAGCAGTACTTC.

V is TRBV6-5 and J is TRBJ2-7, with a weak D call TRBD2 (5 bases). Germline V lookup: CDR1 MNHEY, CDR2 SVGAGI. The length of the CDR3 is 13 residues. V was shortened by 2 bases and J by 1 base, with 6 bases between the two germline ends. The CDR3 bases are TGTGCCAGCAGTTACGGACTGTCCTACGAGCAGTACTTC. It yields the protein CASSYGLSYEQYF.

This clone was detected only a few times. This sequence joins TRBV4-1 and TRBJ1-3, with D unresolved. This CDR3 is built from 13 residues. V lost 3 bases and J lost 4, with 7 bases in between. From germline, CDR1 is MGHRA and CDR2 YSYEKL. CDR3 sequence: CASSQGKGNTIYF. CDR3 coding DNA: TGCGCCAGCAGCCAGGGCAAGGGAAACACCATATATTTT.

This chain links TRBV30 with TRBJ2-1; 7 bases fit TRBD2. The CDR3 covers 14 residues. Germline V CDR1 and CDR2: GTSNPN, SVGIG (reference sequence). The V gene end was trimmed by 1 base and the J gene end by 3 bases; junction bases not matched to a gene: 3. The CDR3 DNA reads as TGTGCCTGGAGTGAGGGAGGGATCTACAATGAGCAGTTCTTC. Protein sequence: CAWSEGGIYNEQFF.

This clone has only a few counts. The V gene is TRBV9, the J gene TRBJ2-7, with 10 bases that match TRBD1. This CDR3 is built from 13 residues. The V gene's germline CDR1 is SGDLS and CDR2 YYNGEE. V was clipped by 3 bases and J by 3 bases; unmatched bases: 0. CDR3 protein: CASSGTGGYEQYF. The CDR3 DNA follows: TGTGCCAGCAGCGGGACAGGGGGCTACGAGCAGTACTTC.